These T cell receptor beta chains were read from a single sample in a study of T cells in Graves' hyperthyroidism and ophthalmopathy. MiXCR, applied by TCRdb to the multiplex PCR reads, yields one record per CDR3 protein. The sample has hundreds of thousands of distinct CDR3 sequences, about 15% seen once. The sequenced sample consisted of blood. The source is a woman aged 50 to 65 with Graves' ophthalmopathy. Each CDR3 is given with its conserved first and last residue. Fields, in order: J gene, V gene, D gene, clone size, CDR3 protein, CDR3 DNA. The D gene is left open where the match is weak. Rows may omit the clone size; those that give it use once, few, many or a size class.

j_gene: TRBJ1-2
v_gene: TRBV4-2
d_gene: TRBD1
abundance: few
CDR3aa: CASSHPPGQGNFRYGYTF
CDR3nt: TGTGCCAGCAGCCATCCACCGGGACAGGGCAACTTTCGGTATGGCTACACCTTC

j_gene: TRBJ1-5
v_gene: TRBV10-3
d_gene: NA
abundance: few
CDR3aa: CAISSGRGNQPQHF
CDR3nt: TGTGCCATCAGCAGCGGGAGGGGCAATCAGCCCCAGCATTTT

j_gene: TRBJ2-4
v_gene: TRBV12-3/TRBV12-4
d_gene: TRBD1
abundance: many
CDR3aa: CASSNGQELAKNIQYF
CDR3nt: TGTGCCAGCAGTAACGGACAGGAACTAGCCAAAAACATTCAGTACTTC

j_gene: TRBJ1-6
v_gene: TRBV7-9
d_gene: TRBD1
abundance: few
CDR3aa: CASNGQGNSPLHF
CDR3nt: TGTGCCAGCAACGGACAGGGGAATTCACCCCTCCACTTT

j_gene: TRBJ2-7
v_gene: TRBV29-1
d_gene: TRBD2
abundance: many
CDR3aa: CSAQGAGVYEQYF
CDR3nt: TGCAGCGCCCAGGGAGCGGGAGTATACGAGCAGTACTTC

j_gene: TRBJ1-2
v_gene: TRBV10-3
d_gene: NA
abundance: NA
CDR3aa: CAISDSDERFGYTF
CDR3nt: TGTGCCATCAGTGACTCAGACGAAAGGTTTGGCTACACCTTC

j_gene: TRBJ2-1
v_gene: TRBV20-1
d_gene: NA
abundance: NA
CDR3aa: CSAGDPWDSYNEQFF
CDR3nt: TGCAGTGCTGGAGATCCTTGGGATTCCTACAATGAGCAGTTCTTC

j_gene: TRBJ2-4
v_gene: TRBV29-1
d_gene: NA
abundance: few
CDR3aa: CSVEDFGIGKNIQYF
CDR3nt: TGCAGCGTTGAAGATTTTGGGATTGGCAAAAACATTCAGTACTTC

j_gene: TRBJ2-5
v_gene: TRBV15
d_gene: TRBD1
abundance: many
CDR3aa: CATSRLPDRLETQYF
CDR3nt: TGTGCCACCAGCAGACTCCCGGACAGGTTGGAGACCCAGTACTTC

j_gene: TRBJ2-1
v_gene: TRBV5-5
d_gene: NA
abundance: many
CDR3aa: CASSVVREFF
CDR3nt: TGTGCCAGCAGCGTGGTTCGGGAGTTCTTC

j_gene: TRBJ2-7
v_gene: TRBV19
d_gene: TRBD1
abundance: few
CDR3aa: CASRAQGESSYEQYF
CDR3nt: TGTGCCAGTAGGGCTCAGGGGGAGAGCTCCTACGAGCAGTACTTC

j_gene: TRBJ1-5
v_gene: TRBV28
d_gene: NA
abundance: many
CDR3aa: CASSLGGGGNQPQHF
CDR3nt: TGTGCCAGCAGTTTAGGAGGGGGAGGCAATCAGCCCCAGCATTTT

j_gene: TRBJ2-1
v_gene: TRBV9
d_gene: NA
abundance: NA
CDR3aa: CASSTPLAGPSYNEQFF
CDR3nt: TGTGCCAGCAGCACACCCCTCGCAGGGCCCTCCTACAATGAGCAGTTCTTC

j_gene: TRBJ2-3
v_gene: TRBV29-1
d_gene: TRBD2
abundance: NA
CDR3aa: CSVTSAPSTDTQYF
CDR3nt: TGCAGCGTGACTAGCGCTCCTAGCACAGATACGCAGTATTTT

j_gene: TRBJ2-1
v_gene: TRBV9
d_gene: TRBD2
abundance: many
CDR3aa: CASSVIAGGRNEQFF
CDR3nt: TGTGCCAGCAGCGTGATAGCGGGAGGAAGGAATGAGCAGTTCTTC

j_gene: TRBJ2-1
v_gene: TRBV7-7
d_gene: NA
abundance: NA
CDR3aa: CAILTVHNEQFF
CDR3nt: TGTGCTATTCTGACTGTCCACAATGAGCAGTTCTTC

j_gene: TRBJ2-2
v_gene: TRBV5-1
d_gene: TRBD2
abundance: many
CDR3aa: CASSPAAGGPRDTGELFF
CDR3nt: TGCGCCAGCAGCCCGGCGGCGGGAGGGCCTCGGGACACCGGGGAGCTGTTTTTT

j_gene: TRBJ1-5
v_gene: TRBV6-5
d_gene: NA
abundance: few
CDR3aa: CASSYRRGRVEQPQHF
CDR3nt: TGTGCCAGCAGTTACCGACGGGGGCGGGTGGAGCAGCCCCAGCATTTT

j_gene: TRBJ2-1
v_gene: TRBV6-2/TRBV6-3
d_gene: NA
abundance: NA
CDR3aa: CASAVRSSYNEQFF
CDR3nt: TGTGCCAGCGCCGTCCGTAGCTCCTACAATGAGCAGTTCTTC

j_gene: TRBJ2-5
v_gene: TRBV7-2
d_gene: TRBD2
abundance: many
CDR3aa: CASSNPGGETQYF
CDR3nt: TGTGCCAGCAGCAACCCCGGGGGGGAGACCCAGTACTTC

j_gene: TRBJ2-1
v_gene: TRBV28
d_gene: TRBD2
abundance: many
CDR3aa: CASTPTRTSGYNEQFF
CDR3nt: TGTGCCAGCACCCCAACCCGGACTAGCGGCTACAATGAGCAGTTCTTC

j_gene: TRBJ2-1
v_gene: TRBV30
d_gene: TRBD2
abundance: NA
CDR3aa: CAWTSQTSREQFF
CDR3nt: TGTGCCTGGACCTCTCAGACTAGCCGGGAGCAGTTCTTC

j_gene: TRBJ2-1
v_gene: TRBV28
d_gene: NA
abundance: many
CDR3aa: CASSYRLGYSYNEQFF
CDR3nt: TGTGCCAGCAGTTATCGACTAGGCTATTCCTACAATGAGCAGTTCTTC

j_gene: TRBJ1-2
v_gene: TRBV19
d_gene: NA
abundance: many
CDR3aa: CASGGQGSSGYTF
CDR3nt: TGTGCCAGTGGGGGGCAGGGGTCGAGCGGCTACACCTTC

j_gene: TRBJ2-1
v_gene: TRBV28
d_gene: TRBD2
abundance: many
CDR3aa: CASRPGGTYNEQFF
CDR3nt: TGTGCCAGCAGGCCGGGAGGGACCTACAATGAGCAGTTCTTC

j_gene: TRBJ2-3
v_gene: TRBV6-1
d_gene: TRBD2
abundance: NA
CDR3aa: CASTPLALSTDTQYF
CDR3nt: TGTGCCAGCACCCCACTAGCGCTAAGCACAGATACGCAGTATTTT

j_gene: TRBJ1-1
v_gene: TRBV12-5
d_gene: TRBD1
abundance: many
CDR3aa: CASGLGGQAPISFF
CDR3nt: TGTGCTAGTGGTTTGGGGGGACAGGCTCCAATATCTTTCTTT

j_gene: TRBJ2-4
v_gene: TRBV6-2/TRBV6-3
d_gene: NA
abundance: few
CDR3aa: CASSSTGRYF
CDR3nt: TGTGCCAGCAGTTCCACAGGGAGGTACTTC

j_gene: TRBJ2-5
v_gene: TRBV9
d_gene: TRBD2
abundance: NA
CDR3aa: CASSVVGRGGETQYF
CDR3nt: TGTGCCAGCAGCGTAGTCGGCCGGGGGGGTGAGACCCAGTACTTC